Presented here are 13 T cell receptor beta chains from one specimen sequenced in a study of CD8+CD57+ T cells in acquired aplastic anemia (dated by TCRdb to between 2017 and 2018). Sequenced on an Illumina HiSeq 2000. Genomic DNA served as template for TCR beta VDJ combination and CDR3 sequence profiling. TCRdb reworked the public reads: Q25 trimming with fastp, MiXCR clone assembly, productive beta chains retained. A single entry per CDR3 protein holds the most common genes and DNA from its merged rows. This sample holds 150,000 to 200,000 distinct CDR3 sequences; 64% were observed only once. The ten largest clones capture 35% to 55% of the sample. The sample comprised sorted CD4+, CD8+, or CD8+CD57+ T cells (not recorded which) from PBMCs. These receptor sequences come from a human donor with severe aplastic anemia or a healthy control (not recorded which).

The chain is built from TRBV14 and TRBJ2-7, with 12 bases that match TRBD2. Trimming took 4 bases from V and 8 from J; bases not matched to a gene: 12. There are 16 residues in the CDR3. From germline, CDR1 is SGHDN and CDR2 FVKESK. This chain's CDR3 is CASSLSLGLAGRKQYF. In DNA form, the CDR3 reads TGTGCCAGCAGCCTCTCCCTAGGACTAGCGGGACGGAAGCAGTACTTC.

The V and J genes are TRBV2 and TRBJ2-1, with TRBD1 matching over 9 bases. Trimming took 4 bases from V and 9 from J; bases not matched to a gene: 13. The CDR3 totals 16 residues. Germline V lookup: CDR1 SNHLY, CDR2 FYNNEI. The CDR3 loop reads CASSGKGTGSPVEQFF. Here the CDR3 DNA reads TGTGCCAGCAGTGGGAAGGGGACAGGGTCTCCTGTTGAGCAGTTCTTC.

The rearrangement joins TRBV9 to TRBJ1-1; D call uncertain. The ends were cut back, 1 base at V and 1 base at J, with 11 bases in the middle. Germline V lookup: CDR1 SGDLS, CDR2 YYNGEE. This CDR3 has 15 residues. The CDR3 sequence is CASSVSHGGNTEAFF. As DNA, the CDR3 is TGTGCCAGCAGCGTATCGCACGGCGGGAACACTGAAGCTTTCTTT. The full variable domain, completed using reference TRBV9 and TRBJ1-1, is DSGVTQTPKHLITATGQRVTLRCSPRSGDLSVYWYQQSLDQGLQFLIQYYNGEERAKGNILERFSAQQFPDLHSELNLSSLELGDSALYFCASSVSHGGNTEAFFGQGTRLTVV.

The chain combines TRBV4-1 with TRBJ2-6; the D gene could be TRBD1 or TRBD2 (5 bases each). The germline gives CDR1 MGHRA, CDR2 YSYEKL. Trimming left V 4 bases short and J 3 bases short, with 10 bases between. CDR3 length equals 15 residues. The CDR3 sequence is CASSRGGLGANVLTF. The CDR3 bases are TGCGCCAGCAGCCGTGGGGGTCTTGGGGCCAACGTCCTGACTTTC.

The chain uses TRBV5-1 and TRBJ1-1; D ambiguous. V was pared by 4 bases and J by 3 bases, with 16 bases between. The CDR3 totals 15 residues. CDR1 and CDR2 (germline): SGHRS, YFSETQ. The CDR3, as DNA: TGCGCCAGCAGCCGCATCGAGGCGGCCGACACTGAAGCTTTCTTT. It yields the protein CASSRIEAADTEAFF.

There are many counts of this clonotype. The CDR3: CASSYMPNPDTEAFF. CDR3 coding DNA: TGTGCCAGCAGTTATATGCCTAATCCGGACACTGAAGCTTTCTTT. V and J are TRBV6-1 and TRBJ1-1; D not resolved. Germline loops: CDR1 MNHNS, CDR2 SASEGT. V shed 5 bases and J shed 3 bases, with 16 bases lying between them. There are 15 residues in the CDR3.

The chain has TRBV4-1 and TRBJ2-7; 9 bases are shared with TRBD1. CDR3 size: 15 residues. V was pared by 4 bases and J by 6 bases, with 10 bases of the junction left unmatched. Germline V lookup: CDR1 MGHRA, CDR2 YSYEKL. CDR3 loop: CASSLGTGTLGEQYF. CDR3 DNA sequence: TGCGCCAGCAGCCTCGGGACAGGGACATTGGGCGAGCAGTACTTC.

The V and J genes are TRBV11-2 and TRBJ2-5; D perhaps matches TRBD2 (5 bases). Germline V gene sequence: CDR1 SGHAT, CDR2 FQNNGV. Trimming took off 5 bases at V and 1 base at J, with 17 bases between the two ends. CDR3 length equals 16 residues. The CDR3 region has the DNA TGTGCCAGCAGCCCCCTAGTGGCGGGCCGCCAAGAGACCCAGTACTTC. Its protein is CASSPLVAGRQETQYF.

Here the CDR3 reads CASSLTGAEQYF. The CDR3 DNA reads as TGTGCCAGCAGCCTTACGGGGGCCGAGCAGTACTTC. This rearrangement joins TRBV7-9 to TRBJ2-7; D tentatively reads TRBD1 or TRBD2 (6 bases each). This CDR3 spans 12 amino acids. CDR1 SEHNR and CDR2 FQNEAQ come from the germline V gene (reference sequence). The V and J ends lost 5 bases and 6 bases respectively, with 11 bases between them.

At least ten counts were recorded for this clonotype. The rearrangement uses TRBV20-1 and TRBJ1-3; D not resolved. V lost 1 base and J 0 bases, leaving 4 bases between the germline ends. Germline-derived CDR1 and CDR2 are DFQATT and SNEGSKA (reference sequence). The CDR3 is 13 amino acids. The chain's CDR3 is CSARAGSGNTIYF. In DNA form, the CDR3 reads TGCAGTGCTAGAGCGGGCTCTGGAAACACCATATATTTT.

The J gene is TRBJ1-2, the V gene TRBV4-2, with TRBD1 matching 9 bases. The CDR3 has 16 amino acids. V trimming: 2 bases; J trimming: 8 bases; junction bases outside the gene matches: 12. The V gene's germline CDR1 is LGHNA and CDR2 YNFKEQ. The CDR3 sequence: CASSQFPGTGFVGYTF. CDR3 DNA sequence: TGTGCCAGCAGCCAATTCCCCGGGACAGGGTTCGTGGGCTACACCTTC.

The chain joins TRBV27 to TRBJ2-7; D is uncertain. Germline V CDR1 and CDR2: MNHEY, SMNVEV (reference sequence). The germline V and J ends were trimmed by 5 bases and 0 bases, with 11 bases remaining between them. The CDR3 consists of 14 residues. In DNA, the CDR3 is TGTGCCAGCAGTCCAGCAACGAGCTCCTACGAGCAGTACTTC. Amino acids: CASSPATSSYEQYF.

This clonotype has more than one count but fewer than ten. The V gene is TRBV20-1, the J gene TRBJ2-5; D assignment may be TRBD1 or TRBD2 (5 bases each). This CDR3 comprises 16 residues. The germline gives CDR1 DFQATT, CDR2 SNEGSKA (reference sequence). Deletions cut 3 bases from V and 4 bases from J, with 21 bases between. The CDR3 reads CSASPLGDGKGETQYF. Here the CDR3 DNA reads TGCAGTGCTAGCCCACTAGGGGACGGGAAGGGAGAGACCCAGTACTTC.